The rows below give T cell receptor beta chains drawn from one sample of a study of metastatic and nonmetastatic thyroid tumors. TCRdb redid the clone calls on the PCR reads using MiXCR. The table has some 28,000 clones, less than 25% seen once. Sequenced: blood. These receptors were taken from a female donor with papillary thyroid cancer or a benign thyroid nodule (not recorded which). Some clones in this sample may be carry-over from other donors' samples. CDR3s include the opening cysteine and the closing phenylalanine or tryptophan.

j_call,v_call,cdr3_aa
TRBJ1-3,TRBV12-3/TRBV12-4,CASTLTGKGNTIYF
TRBJ1-2,TRBV15,CATSTTTGGDRYGYTF
TRBJ1-1,TRBV18,CASSPVPPGGEAFF
TRBJ1-2,TRBV7-8,CASRGRDSGYGYTF
TRBJ2-7,TRBV4-1,CASSQDGNRGAYEQYF
TRBJ2-1,TRBV30,CAWSVGLAGVNEQFF
TRBJ2-6,TRBV6-5,CASSYERLGGSGANVLTF
TRBJ2-1,TRBV2,CASRDSGSYNEQFF
TRBJ2-7,TRBV5-1,CASSLGSSGRYEQYF
TRBJ1-1,TRBV19,CASSIIGTGVGTEAFF
TRBJ2-7,TRBV2,CASSSSGGSYEQYF
TRBJ2-7,TRBV7-9,CASSLSTGKDEQYF
TRBJ2-7,TRBV4-1,CASSQLVSAYEQYF
TRBJ2-4,TRBV28,CANSSPGAKNIQYF
TRBJ2-1,TRBV11-1,CASSTRYGGPGSNEQFF
TRBJ1-2,TRBV19,CASSNRGGYGYTF
TRBJ2-1,TRBV20-1,CSASSGGRVNEQFF
TRBJ1-2,TRBV6-1,CASNEGLQDGYTF
TRBJ2-1,TRBV7-3,CASSLTLSGNEQFF
TRBJ1-1,TRBV20-1,CSASHRTGADTEAFF
TRBJ2-7,TRBV20-1,CSAPFVSEQYF
TRBJ2-1,TRBV20-1,CSATGLAGGPGEQFF
TRBJ1-5,TRBV15,CATSRAKGGDGQPQHF
TRBJ1-2,TRBV24-1,CATSDGDTDFWYYGYTF
TRBJ1-5,TRBV27,CATKLRGRDQPQHF
TRBJ2-1,TRBV28,CASSYPGVAEQFF
TRBJ1-2,TRBV6-1,CASSEEQGGGRRYTF
TRBJ2-7,TRBV19,CASSITAGVLYEQYF
TRBJ1-1,TRBV20-1,CRAGQALNTEAFF
TRBJ2-1,TRBV7-3,CASSLGQGNNDQFF
TRBJ2-1,TRBV7-2,CASSPNFREYNEQFF
TRBJ2-1,TRBV4-3,CASSQDGTEVDDEQFF
TRBJ2-7,TRBV5-6,CASSLPRDEGLSSYEQYF
TRBJ2-5,TRBV9,CASSVGRETQYF
TRBJ2-7,TRBV28,CASSLAGGPKEQYF
TRBJ1-5,TRBV4-2,CASSPGGRDRGKQPQHF
TRBJ1-2,TRBV13,CASSLSGNGYTF
TRBJ1-2,TRBV7-9,CASSLGTGGVDYTF
TRBJ2-1,TRBV7-2,CASSLTYNEQFF
TRBJ2-7,TRBV5-1,CASSSDSEQYF
TRBJ2-3,TRBV6-1,CASSERGRGSGSGYTQYF
TRBJ2-2,TRBV20-1,CSARDTTSGLTGELFF
TRBJ2-5,TRBV28,CASNTVLGRKTQYF
TRBJ1-1,TRBV6-2/TRBV6-3,CASSPRQDRNTEAFF
TRBJ1-6,TRBV6-4,CASRPRGGTSPLHF
TRBJ2-7,TRBV20-1,CSARVTTYEQYF
TRBJ2-5,TRBV20-1,CSASPTASIETQYF
TRBJ2-7,TRBV11-1,CASTRIRTGGSYEQYF
TRBJ2-1,TRBV20-1,CSAPASGRDEQFF
TRBJ1-5,TRBV12-3/TRBV12-4,CASSFIGYQPQHF
TRBJ2-3,TRBV6-6,CASIYTRVGADTQYF